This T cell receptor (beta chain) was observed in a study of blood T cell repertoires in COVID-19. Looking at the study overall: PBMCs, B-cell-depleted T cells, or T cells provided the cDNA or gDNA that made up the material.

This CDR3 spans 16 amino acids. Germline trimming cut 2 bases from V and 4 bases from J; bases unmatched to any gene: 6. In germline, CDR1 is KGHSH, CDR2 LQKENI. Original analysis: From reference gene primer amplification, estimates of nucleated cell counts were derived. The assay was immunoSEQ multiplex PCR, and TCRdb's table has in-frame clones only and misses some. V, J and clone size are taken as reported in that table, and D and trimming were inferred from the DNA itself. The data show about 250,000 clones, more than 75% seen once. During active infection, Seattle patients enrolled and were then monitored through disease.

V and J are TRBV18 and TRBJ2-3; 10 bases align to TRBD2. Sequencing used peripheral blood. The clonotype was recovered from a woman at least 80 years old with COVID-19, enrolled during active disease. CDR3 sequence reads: CASSPGLAATSDTQYF. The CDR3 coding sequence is TGTGCCAGCTCACCAGGACTAGCGGCTACATCAGATACGCAGTATTTT.